One sample yielded the 9 T cell receptor beta chains listed below, sequenced in a study of T cell responses to AZD1222 COVID-19 vaccine. Repertoires were generated with immunoSEQ multiplex PCR, while TCRdb's copy carries only in-frame clones and drops some. The sample carries 70,000 or so clones, about 80% recorded once. The material sequenced was peripheral blood, taken on day 0 of AZD1222 vaccination. The receptors come from an adult in good health.

The chain has TRBV2 and TRBJ1-1; D is unclear. CDR3 length equals 12 residues. V was pared by 1 base and J by 7 bases, with 7 bases between. Germline V gene data show CDR1 as SNHLY and CDR2 as FYNNEI. CDR3 coding DNA: TGTGCCAGCAGTGAAGTGACGGATGAAGCTTTCTTT. It encodes CASSEVTDEAFF.

The genes are TRBV20-1 and TRBJ1-2; 7 nucleotides line up with TRBD1. The CDR3 is 11 residues long. V dropped 5 bases and J dropped 6; count of bases not matched to a gene: 3. In germline, CDR1 is DFQATT, CDR2 SNEGSKA (reference sequence). CDR3 nucleotides: TGCAGTGCTCGGCAGGGGGATGGCTACACCTTC. This codes for CSARQGDGYTF.

The chain joins TRBV9 to TRBJ1-1; D gene unclear. Germline-derived CDR1 and CDR2 are SGDLS and YYNGEE. V was shortened by 0 bases and J by 1 base, with 10 bases between the two germline ends. The CDR3 contains 15 residues. The CDR3 spells CASSVGAGRNTEAFF. CDR3 sequence (DNA): TGTGCCAGCAGCGTAGGGGCAGGCAGGAACACTGAAGCTTTCTTT.

This clone has more than one count but fewer than ten. This chain uses TRBV19 with TRBJ1-5; D not resolved. V was trimmed by 6 bases and J by 0 bases, leaving 12 bases between them. Germline lookup yields CDR1 LNHDA and CDR2 SQIVND (reference sequence). This CDR3 spans 15 amino acids. In nucleotides, the CDR3 is TGTGCCAGTAGCGACGGCGCTTATAGCAATCAGCCCCAGCATTTT. This encodes CASSDGAYSNQPQHF.

The CDR3 sequence is CASSAPGPRGEQYF. In DNA, the CDR3 is TGTGCCAGCAGCGCACCGGGACCCCGTGGAGAGCAGTACTTC. This rearrangement joins TRBV11-3 to TRBJ2-7; D tentatively reads TRBD1 or TRBD2 (5 bases each). The CDR3 is made up of 14 amino acids. Germline V gene lookup returns CDR1 SGHNT and CDR2 YENEEA. Trimming took 5 bases from V and 7 from J, leaving 18 bases between them.

This CDR3 reads CASSQSPGGLTYNEQFF. CDR3 DNA sequence: TGTGCCAGCAGCCAGTCCCCCGGGGGGTTAACCTACAATGAGCAGTTCTTC. This chain joins TRBV3-1 (or the pseudogene TRBV3-2) and TRBJ2-1; TRBD2 matches at 7 bases. The CDR3 is 17 residues long. Germline V lookup: CDR1 LGHDT, CDR2 YNNKEL (reference sequence). J was trimmed by 2 bases and V by 3 bases; bases with no gene match: 10.

This chain uses TRBV9 with TRBJ1-3; maybe TRBD1 (5 bases). The length of the CDR3 is 16 residues. V was cut by 0 bases and J by 4 bases, with 14 bases left in between. Germline lookup yields CDR1 SGDLS and CDR2 YYNGEE. DNA for the CDR3: TGTGCCAGCAGCGTAGCTGGGGGAGCTTCGGGAAACACCATATATTTT. Translating gives CASSVAGGASGNTIYF.

This chain links TRBV6-5 with TRBJ1-6; 9 positions agree with TRBD1. This CDR3 region has 14 residues. The junction had 6 bases not matched to a gene; V was cut back by 11 bases and J by 4 bases. CDR1 and CDR2 (germline): MNHEY, SVGAGI. Here the CDR3 reads CAGGQGIYNSPLHF. CDR3 nucleotides: TGTGCCGGGGGACAGGGCATTTATAATTCACCCCTCCACTTT.

The CDR3 bases are TGTGCCAGCAGCTTAGGCCTGGTCCATAATTCACCCCTCCACTTT. This encodes CASSLGLVHNSPLHF. The V and J genes are TRBV7-2 and TRBJ1-6; no clear D gene. CDR1 is SGHTA, CDR2 FQGNSA, per germline. Between the trimmed V and J ends, which lost 1 base and 5 bases, there was a span of 9 bases. The CDR3 runs to 15 residues.